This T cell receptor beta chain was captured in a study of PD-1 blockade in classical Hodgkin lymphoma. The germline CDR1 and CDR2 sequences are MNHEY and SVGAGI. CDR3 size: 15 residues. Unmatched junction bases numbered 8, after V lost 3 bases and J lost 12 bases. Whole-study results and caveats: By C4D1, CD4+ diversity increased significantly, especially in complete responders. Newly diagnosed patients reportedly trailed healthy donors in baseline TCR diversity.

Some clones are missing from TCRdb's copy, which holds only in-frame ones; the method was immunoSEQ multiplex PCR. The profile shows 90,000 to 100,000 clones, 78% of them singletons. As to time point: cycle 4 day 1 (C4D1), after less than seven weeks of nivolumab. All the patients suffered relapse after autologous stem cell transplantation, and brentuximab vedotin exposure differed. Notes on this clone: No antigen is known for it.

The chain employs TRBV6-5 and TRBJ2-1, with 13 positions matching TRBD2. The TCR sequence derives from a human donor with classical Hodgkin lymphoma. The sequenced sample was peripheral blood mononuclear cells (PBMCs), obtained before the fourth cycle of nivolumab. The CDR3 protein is CASSYWTSGGWGQFF. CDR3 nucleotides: TGTGCCAGCAGTTATTGGACTAGCGGGGGTTGGGGGCAGTTCTTC.